This note documents a single TCR beta chain sequence. Assay: immunoSEQ multiplex PCR; the TCRdb copy retains only in-frame clones and omits some. The sample lists about 180,000 clones, 80% to 90% occurring once. The data stem from a study of blood T cell repertoires in COVID-19. On the study more broadly: Whether acute or convalescent, the COVID-19 samples came from the United States, Italy and Spain. PBMCs, B-cell-depleted T cells, or T cells provided the cDNA or gDNA that made up the material.

V was trimmed by 1 base and J by 8 bases, leaving 14 bases between them. This CDR3 region has 14 residues. Germline-derived CDR1 and CDR2 are LGHNA and YSLEER. The receptor comes from a human donor with active or convalescent COVID-19. The donor label of this sample is uncertain. The sequenced sample was peripheral blood. The chain links TRBV4-3 to TRBJ1-2, with TRBD1 as a possible D gene (5 bases). This chain's CDR3 is CASSQARLPGGYTF. The CDR3 DNA is TGCGCCAGCAGCCAAGCGCGGCTGCCAGGGGGCTACACCTTC.